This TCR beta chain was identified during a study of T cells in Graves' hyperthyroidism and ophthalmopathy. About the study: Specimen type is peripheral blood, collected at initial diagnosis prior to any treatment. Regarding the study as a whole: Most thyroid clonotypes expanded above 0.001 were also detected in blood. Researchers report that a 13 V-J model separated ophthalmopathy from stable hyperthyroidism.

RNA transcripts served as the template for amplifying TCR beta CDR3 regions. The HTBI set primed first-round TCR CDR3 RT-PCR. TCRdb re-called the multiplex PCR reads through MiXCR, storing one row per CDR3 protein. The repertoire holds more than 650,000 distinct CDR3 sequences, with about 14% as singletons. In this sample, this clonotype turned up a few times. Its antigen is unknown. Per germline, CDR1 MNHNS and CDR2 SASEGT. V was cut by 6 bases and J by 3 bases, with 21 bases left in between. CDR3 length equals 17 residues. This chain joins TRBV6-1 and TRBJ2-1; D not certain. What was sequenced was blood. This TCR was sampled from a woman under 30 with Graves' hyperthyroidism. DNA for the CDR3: TGTGCCAGCAGCCCGGTTGTCGCGGAGTACCTCTACAATGAGCAGTTCTTC. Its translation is CASSPVVAEYLYNEQFF.